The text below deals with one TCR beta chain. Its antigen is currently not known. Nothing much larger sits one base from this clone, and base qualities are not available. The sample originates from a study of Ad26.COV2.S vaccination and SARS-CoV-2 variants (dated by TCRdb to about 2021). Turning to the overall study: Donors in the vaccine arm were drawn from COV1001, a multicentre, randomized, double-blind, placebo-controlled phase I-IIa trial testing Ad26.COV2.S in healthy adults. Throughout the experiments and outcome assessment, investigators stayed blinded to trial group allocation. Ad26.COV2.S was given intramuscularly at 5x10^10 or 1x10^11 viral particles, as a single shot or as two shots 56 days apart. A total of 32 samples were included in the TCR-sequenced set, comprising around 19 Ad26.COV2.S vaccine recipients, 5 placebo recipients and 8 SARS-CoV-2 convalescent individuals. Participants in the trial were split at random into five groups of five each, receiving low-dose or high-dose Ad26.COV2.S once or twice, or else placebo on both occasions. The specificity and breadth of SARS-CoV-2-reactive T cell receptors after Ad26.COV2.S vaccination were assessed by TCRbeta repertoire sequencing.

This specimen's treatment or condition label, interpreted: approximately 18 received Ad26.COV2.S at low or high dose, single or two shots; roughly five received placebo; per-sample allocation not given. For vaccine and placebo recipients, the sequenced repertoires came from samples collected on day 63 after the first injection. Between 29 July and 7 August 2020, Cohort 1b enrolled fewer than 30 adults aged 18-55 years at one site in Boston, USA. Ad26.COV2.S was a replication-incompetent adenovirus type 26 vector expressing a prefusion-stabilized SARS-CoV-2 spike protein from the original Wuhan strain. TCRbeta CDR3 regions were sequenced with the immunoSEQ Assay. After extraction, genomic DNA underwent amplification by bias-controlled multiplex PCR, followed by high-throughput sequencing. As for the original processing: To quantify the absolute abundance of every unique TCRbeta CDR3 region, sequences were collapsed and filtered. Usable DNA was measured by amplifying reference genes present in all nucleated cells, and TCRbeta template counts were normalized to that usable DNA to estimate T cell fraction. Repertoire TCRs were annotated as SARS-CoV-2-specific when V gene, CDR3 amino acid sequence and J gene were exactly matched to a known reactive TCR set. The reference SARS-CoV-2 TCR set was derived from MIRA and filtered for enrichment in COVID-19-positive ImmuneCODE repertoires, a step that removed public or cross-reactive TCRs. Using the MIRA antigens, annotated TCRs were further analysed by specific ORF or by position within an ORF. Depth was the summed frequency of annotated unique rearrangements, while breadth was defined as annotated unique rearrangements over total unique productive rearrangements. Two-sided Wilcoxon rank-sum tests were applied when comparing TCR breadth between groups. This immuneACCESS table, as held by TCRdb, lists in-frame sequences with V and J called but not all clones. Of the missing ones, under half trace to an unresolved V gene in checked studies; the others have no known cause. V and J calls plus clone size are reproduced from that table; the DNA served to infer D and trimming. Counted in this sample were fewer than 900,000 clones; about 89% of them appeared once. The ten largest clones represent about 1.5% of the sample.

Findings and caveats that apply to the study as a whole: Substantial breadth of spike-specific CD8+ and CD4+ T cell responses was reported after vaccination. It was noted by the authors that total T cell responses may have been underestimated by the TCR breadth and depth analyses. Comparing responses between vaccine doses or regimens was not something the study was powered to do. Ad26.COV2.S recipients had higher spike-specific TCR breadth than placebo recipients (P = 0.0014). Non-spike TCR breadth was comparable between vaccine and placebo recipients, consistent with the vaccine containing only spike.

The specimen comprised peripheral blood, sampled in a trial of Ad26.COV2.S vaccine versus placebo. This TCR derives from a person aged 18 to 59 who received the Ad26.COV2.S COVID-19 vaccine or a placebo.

The CDR3 protein is CASSQGVLDSNKNIQYF. The DNA sequence is given as TGTGCCAGCAGCCAAGGTGTTCTCGACAGCAACAAAAACATTCAGTACTTC. The rearranged segments are TRBV3-1 (or the pseudogene TRBV3-2) and TRBJ2-4; D gene: possibly TRBD1, on 5 matching bases. Including cysteine and phenylalanine, the CDR3 has 17 amino acids. Here the CDR3 DNA is all that survives: 51 bases in frame from base 1. V is reduced by 1 base and J by 3 bases, leaving a spacing of 16 bases between them. From a lookup of the germline V gene (reference sequence), CDR1 and CDR2 are LGHDT and YNNKEL.